In this sample, the clone carrying this T cell receptor (beta chain) turned up once. Its antigen is undetermined. Germline loops: CDR1 MDHEN, CDR2 SYDVKM. The CDR3 extends over 18 amino acids. V was clipped by 2 bases and J by 4 bases; unmatched bases: 13. Nobody recorded the CMV serostatus of this donor. This record belongs to a study of cytomegalovirus exposure and HLA in healthy donors. Study conclusions and caveats: Cytomegalovirus-associated status was assigned to about 170 TCR beta chains.

The PCR made use of 60 Vbeta and 13 Jbeta primers. Profiling relied on immunoSEQ multiplex PCR, and the TCRdb table lists in-frame clones only, not all of them. The sample lists 100,000 or so clones, nearly 65% seen once, with about 4.3% in the top ten. This chain links TRBV28 with TRBJ1-4; 7 positions agree with TRBD1. Sequenced sample: PBMCs. This TCR derives from a human donor in good health. CDR3 protein: CASSLGLTGRAFNEKLFF. The CDR3 DNA reads as TGTGCCAGCAGTTTAGGGCTGACAGGGCGGGCTTTTAATGAAAAACTGTTTTTT.